This T cell receptor (beta chain) comes out of a study of T cell repertoires in cytomegalovirus infection. Study context: Recently identified HLA-C-restricted CMV epitopes and well-studied HLA-B-restricted CMV epitopes were used by the study. Both a matching HLA type and CMV infection were indicated by public TCR beta signatures.

Details on this clonotype: Its antigen remains unknown.

TCRdb re-analysed the reads in MiXCR, keeping a single row per CDR3 protein. The repertoire holds some 920,000 distinct CDR3 sequences, with around 31% as singletons. General study points: Cumulated frequencies of public TCR beta families served to identify carriers of CMV plus the relevant HLA. HLA-C-restricted CMV-specific TCR beta clonotypes prevailed in the ex vivo response.

The V end lost 4 bases, the J end lost 0 bases, and 12 bases lay between the germline ends. The CDR3 runs to 16 residues. Germline loops: CDR1 MDHEN, CDR2 SYDVKM. This receptor was identified in a human donor in good health (CMV status not recorded). Some clones in this sample may be carry-over from other donors' samples. The starting material was cultured CD8+ T cells from PBMCs, obtained from culture after CMV antigen stimulation. This sequence joins TRBV28 and TRBJ2-2; weak D call: TRBD2 (5 bases). As DNA, the CDR3 is TGTGCCAGCAGTTATTTAGGGAGTCCGAACACCGGGGAGCTGTTTTTT. It specifies CASSYLGSPNTGELFF.